This T cell receptor beta chain was captured in a study of blood T cell repertoires in COVID-19. CDR1 and CDR2 from the germline V gene are LGHDT and YNNKEL (reference sequence). The V gene end was trimmed by 4 bases and the J gene end by 6 bases; junction bases not matched to a gene: 9. This CDR3 spans 16 amino acids. Libraries were prepared by immunoSEQ multiplex PCR; TCRdb keeps only in-frame clonotypes and omits some of them. The sample has roughly 200,000 clones, 86% seen once. About this clone: Different DNA sequences within this sample yield the same CDR3.

Sample: PBMCs or T cells enriched from blood (not recorded which). The chain combines TRBV3-1 (or the pseudogene TRBV3-2) with TRBJ2-2, with TRBD1 matching over 9 bases. The sequence came from a woman in her 30s who had been exposed to COVID-19. Here the CDR3 DNA reads TGTGCCAGCAGCCGCCCGGGACAGGGAGTCGCCGGGGAGCTGTTTTTT. It encodes CASSRPGQGVAGELFF.